Listed here is a single T cell receptor beta chain. This clone was counted a few times. Its antigen is not yet known. No base quality information exists; no much larger clone differs at one position. This entry comes from a study of cytomegalovirus exposure and HLA in healthy donors (dated by TCRdb to 2017 to 2019). General notes on the study: An earlier analysis of several hundred of the donors reported more than 250 Gb of sequence data and more than 90 million unique TCR beta sequences from some 180 million T cells. An early release covering roughly 580 HLA-typed donors comprised approximately 290 gigabases of sequencing data and roughly 85 million unique TCR sequences. Of the 300 to 500 genotyped donors, 80% to 90% were placed in the genetic ancestry cluster associated with self-reported Caucasian donors. The study aimed to test whether cataloging public T cell receptors could reveal signatures of past pathogen exposure. The study used immunosequencing to profile the T cell repertoires of 670 or so subjects and linked those repertoires to cytomegalovirus serostatus. A separate validation cohort of about 110 different subjects was used in addition to the 666-subject first cohort. High-throughput TCR immunosequencing, statistical association of individual TCRs with disease status, and machine learning were combined to predict cytomegalovirus infection status. To study patterns of TCR occurrence, a later analysis re-analyzed previously published TCR beta repertoires from 666 donors and added high-resolution HLA genotyping. The later analysis used no new phenotypic data to find candidate immune exposures, relying instead on TCR beta sequences and their occurrence across donors. To decide whether each TCR beta V gene segment behaved as functional or pseudogenic, an earlier analysis of fewer than 750 of the donors relied on high-throughput TCR beta sequencing. Donor age, sex, ethnicity and CMV serostatus were collected together with the repertoire data. A later genetic analysis took genome-wide SNP genotypes for 398 of the 666 donors and used that subset as a discovery cohort. All discovery cohort repertoires had been generated on a single sequencing platform. Both class I and class II loci were covered by HLA typing, at four-digit resolution. Typing coverage varied by locus: roughly 629-630 donors for A, B, C, DRB1 and DQB1; approximately 520 for DQA1; approximately 610 for DPA1; approximately 470 for DPB1. Because of strong linkage in the cohort, four or five DR-DQ haplotypes were treated as single units for association and clustering. Among some 410 genotyped donors of the cohort, an average of approximately 220,000 unique TCR beta nucleotide sequences was sequenced per donor, of which 15% to 20% were non-productive. The study at large found these results: Some IMGT-functional V segments, including TRBV6-2 and TRBV6-3, could not be distinguished by the 87-base-pair reads and were therefore excluded. About 17 rarely observed V segments, including chromosome 9 orphons, were excluded from the earlier analysis of almost 600 of the donors because counts were too low. A later genetic analysis associated a missense DCLRE1C variant with V-gene and J-gene trimming of TCR beta chains, and an independent cohort replicated the association. The authors suggested that the approach could potentially be extended to other disease states and immunological phenotypes. This cohort had only TCR beta chains sequenced, and the lack of alpha or paired-chain data limited which features could be detected. A later analysis found that TCR association rates varied across HLA loci, with DRB1 alleles showing the most associated TCRs and HLA-C alleles the fewest. Specific HLA alleles were associated with 15,000 to 20,000 TCR beta sequences at a false discovery rate of 0.05 in a later analysis. HLA typing was unavailable for some donors at each locus, so association tests used only the typed subset. In the study, about 150 TCR beta chains were listed as associated with cytomegalovirus. A further reported finding was that TCR beta sequences accurately predicted the HLA-A and HLA-B alleles for most subjects in the first cohort. In vitro tests confirmed that three of the cytomegalovirus-associated TCR beta chains recognize cytomegalovirus antigens. The sequencing pipeline was judged likely to have produced a cluster of highly shared sequence variants as a technical artifact. A later analysis reported that several top co-occurrence clusters appeared linked to parvovirus B19, influenza, CMV and Epstein-Barr virus. When HLA alleles, especially DR and DQ, strongly co-occurred, TCR associations were difficult to assign to individual alleles. According to a later analysis, most CMV-associated TCR beta chains appeared to be HLA-restricted, and the HLA associations seemed to be driven largely by CMV exposure. Cytomegalovirus status was reported to be diagnosed by the classifier with high specificity and sensitivity in both the original and validation cohorts. Sequencing depth was assumed to be roughly uniform across donors in the presence/absence analyses, though that assumption may not hold. Correlated functional status among segregating V segments might be attributable to linkage disequilibrium, but an unknown experimental factor could not be ruled out. The only immune exposure information available for the cohort was CMV serostatus. A later genetic analysis reported fewer N-insertions in productive TCRs among donors in an Asian-associated ancestry cluster than the approximately 670-donor mean. In an earlier analysis of about 600 of the donors, most TCR beta V segments appeared in productive rearrangements about 87% or about 30% of the time, broadly matching IMGT annotations. Most TCR sequences were seen in very few donors, while some public TCRs were found in many individuals. In a later analysis, HLA-associated TCR beta chains showed more clonal expansion and lower generation probabilities than non-associated chains that were equally common.

The cohort consisted of some 670 healthy bone marrow donors. At the time of sampling, every cohort member was nominally healthy, though immune exposures that went unrecorded were likely present. The donor was CMV seropositive and belonged to the group of 250 to 300 seropositive cohort members. Each donor provided a peripheral blood sample, and peripheral blood mononuclear cells were used for TCR beta sequencing. Genomic DNA extraction from the blood cell samples was performed with the Qiagen DNeasy Blood Extraction Kit. CDR1 LGHNA and CDR2 YSLEER are derived from the germline V gene. The CDR3 covers 18 residues, taking in both the cysteine and the phenylalanine. Only the CDR3 DNA is retained, 54 bases long and in frame from the first base. At the junction V is shortened by 4 bases and J by 3 bases; bases outside the gene matches: 15. Libraries were made using the immunoSEQ multiplex PCR assay. For the multiplex PCR, a mixture combining 60 forward primers for TCR Vbeta segments and 13 reverse primers for TCR Jbeta segments was used. A multiplex PCR assay on genomic DNA amplified the CDR3 region of rearranged TCR beta genes. The amplified TCR beta libraries were sequenced on the Illumina HiSeq System as 87-base-pair reads. From the authors' description of their analysis: Across the 670 or so repertoires, a later analysis counted some 80 million unique TCR beta chains, roughly 11 million of which were shared by at least two donors. A nearest-neighbor algorithm error-corrected the raw reads and collapsed the reads into unique sequences, merging closely related sequences to remove PCR and sequencing errors. To assign V, D and J gene segments, CDR3 sequences were aligned to IMGT reference sequences. For a sequence to be retained, a match of at least six nucleotides to both a V gene segment and a J gene segment was required. Rearrangements were classified as productive when the CDR3 lacked stop codons and remained in frame with V and J, and all other rearrangements were classified as non-productive. Following IMGT convention, CDR3 was defined as the stretch from the second conserved V-encoded cysteine up to the conserved J-encoded phenylalanine. The earlier analysis of some 600 of the donors excluded sequences that lacked an unambiguous match to a single V gene segment. An earlier analysis of several hundred of the donors called V segments functional above 56.7% productive rearrangements and segregating when the between-donor standard deviation exceeded 5%. A statistical classification framework was built to diagnose cytomegalovirus status from the catalog of TCR beta chain sequences. In a later analysis, TCR nucleotide sequences were compared against IMGT/GENE-DB human TR gene sequences so that V and J genes could be assigned. Using the TCRdist pipeline, a later analysis assigned CDR3 sequences along with most-parsimonious VDJ recombination scenarios. A later analysis defined each TCR beta chain by its CDR3 amino acid sequence plus V-gene family, and excluded reads lacking a unique V-gene family. In a later analysis, 500 to 650 highly shared, low-generation-probability nucleotide sequences were removed to address suspected cross-contamination and a sequencing artifact. In a later analysis, a clonal expansion index for each public chain was calculated from normalized within-repertoire ranks of inferred template counts. A later analysis computed generation probabilities with a VDJ recombination model fitted to out-of-frame rearrangements, and checked the results against IGoR. In a later analysis, hypergeometric tests were used to score TCR-TCR, TCR-HLA and TCR-CMV co-occurrence, with a repertoire-size bias correction applied to TCR pairs. In a later analysis, false discovery rates were estimated by permuting HLA or CMV assignments 20 times. In a later analysis, co-occurring TCRs were grouped using DBSCAN, and TCRdist sequence similarity was added for clustering within HLA-allele-positive subsets. For co-occurrence clustering, repertoires with fewer than 30,000 or more than 120,000 public chains were excluded, along with a handful of repertoires with anomalous nucleotide sharing. The table was pulled from immuneACCESS by TCRdb, which kept in-frame rearrangements only. Such tables lose some clones; where checked, under half of the loss comes from unresolved V genes, and the rest has no known cause. V and J calls and clone size are those listed in that table; D and trimming were worked out from the DNA. Recorded for this sample are tens of thousands of clones; under 80% of them occurred a single time. The top ten constitute 12% to 15% of the sample.

The sequenced sample was PBMCs. In this chain, TRBV4-3 is recombined with TRBJ1-1; 9 nucleotides in the junction match TRBD1. The TCR originated in a male donor in good health and CMV-seropositive. The nucleotide sequence is TGCGCCAGCAGCCCCCAAGGACAGGGGAAGGGTGTGTACACTGAAGCTTTCTTT. Its protein reads: CASSPQGQGKGVYTEAFF.